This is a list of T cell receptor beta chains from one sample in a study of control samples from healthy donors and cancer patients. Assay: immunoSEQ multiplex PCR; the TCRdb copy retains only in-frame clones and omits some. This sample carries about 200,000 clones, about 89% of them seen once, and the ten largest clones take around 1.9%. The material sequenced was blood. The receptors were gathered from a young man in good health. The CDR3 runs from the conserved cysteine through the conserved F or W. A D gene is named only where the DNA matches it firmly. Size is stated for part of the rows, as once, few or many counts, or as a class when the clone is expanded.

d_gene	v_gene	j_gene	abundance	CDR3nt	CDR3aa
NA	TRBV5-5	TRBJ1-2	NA	TGTGCCAGCAGACGGACAGCTACTAACTATGGCTACACCTTC	CASRRTATNYGYTF
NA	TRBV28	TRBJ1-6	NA	TGTGCCAGCAGCACCCTACAGGGCTCAGTAGCACCCCTCCACTTT	CASSTLQGSVAPLHF
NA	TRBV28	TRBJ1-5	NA	TGTGCCAGCATCCAAACACAGGGCCGGCCCCAGCATTTT	CASIQTQGRPQHF
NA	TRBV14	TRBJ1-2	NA	TGTGCCAGCAGCCCCTGCTTTTGCACCTTC	CASSPCFCTF
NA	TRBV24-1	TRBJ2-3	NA	TGTGCCACCAGTGACTCCGGGACCCAAAGCACAGATACGCAGTATTTT	CATSDSGTQSTDTQYF
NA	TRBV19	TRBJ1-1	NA	TGTGCCAGTAGTATAGGGGCTCGCGACAAGCAGGGCACTGAAGCTTTCTTT	CASSIGARDKQGTEAFF
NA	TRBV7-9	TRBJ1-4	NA	TGTGCCAGCAGCATCGGGACGTTCGAAAAACTGTTTTTT	CASSIGTFEKLFF
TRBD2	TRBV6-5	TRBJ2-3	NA	TGTGCCAGCACTGCGGGGGCAGATACGCAGTATTTT	CASTAGADTQYF
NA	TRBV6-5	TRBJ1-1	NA	TGTGCCAGCAACCCCGGACGGGGGAACACTGAAGCTTTCTTT	CASNPGRGNTEAFF
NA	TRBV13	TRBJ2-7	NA	TGTGCCAGTCTAGACGGGAGTTTGGGTGAGCAGTACTTC	CASLDGSLGEQYF
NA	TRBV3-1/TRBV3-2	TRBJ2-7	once	TGTGCCAGCAGCAGCTTGGGCTCCTACGAGCAGTACTTC	CASSSLGSYEQYF
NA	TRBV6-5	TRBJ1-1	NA	TGTGCCAGCGGGAAAGCAGCGGGAGCTTTCTTT	CASGKAAGAFF
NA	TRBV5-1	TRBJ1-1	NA	TGCGCCAGCAGCTGGCGGACGGTGAACACTGAAGCTTTCTTT	CASSWRTVNTEAFF
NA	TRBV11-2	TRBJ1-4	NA	TGTGCCAGCAGGACCCCCGGACGGTTTCCGGAAAAACTGTTTTTT	CASRTPGRFPEKLFF
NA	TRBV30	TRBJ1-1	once	TGTGCCTGGAGGGGGATGAACACTGAAGCTTTCTTT	CAWRGMNTEAFF
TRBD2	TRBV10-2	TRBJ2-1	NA	TGCGCCAGCAGTGAGGCCCTCGGGGGGGCCACTGAGCAGTTCTTC	CASSEALGGATEQFF
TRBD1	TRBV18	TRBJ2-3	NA	TGTGCCAGCTCACCACTAGGACAGGGTACCAGCACAGATACGCAGTATTTT	CASSPLGQGTSTDTQYF
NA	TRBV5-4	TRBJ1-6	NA	TGTGCCAGCAGCCCAGACAGTGTCCTTGATAATTCACCCCTCCACTTT	CASSPDSVLDNSPLHF
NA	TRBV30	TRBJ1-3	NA	TGTGCCTGGAGTGTAGGTAGGGCGTCCGGAAACACCATATATTTT	CAWSVGRASGNTIYF
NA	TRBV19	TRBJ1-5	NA	TGTGCCAGTAGTTCTAGAGGGCCTTATAGCAATCAGCCCCAGCATTTT	CASSSRGPYSNQPQHF
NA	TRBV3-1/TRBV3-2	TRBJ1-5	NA	TGTGCCAGCAGCCCCGGGGGACACTTTAATCAGCCCCAGCATTTT	CASSPGGHFNQPQHF
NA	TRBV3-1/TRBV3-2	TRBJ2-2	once	TGTGCCAGCAGCCAAGTCCAGAGGGGGGCGAGAACCGGGGAGCTGTTTTTT	CASSQVQRGARTGELFF
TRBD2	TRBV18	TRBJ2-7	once	TGTGCCAGCTCACTCGCGCGGGGGGCAAAATACGAGCAGTACTTC	CASSLARGAKYEQYF
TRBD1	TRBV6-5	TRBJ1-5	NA	TGTGCCAGCAGTTCGGACAGGGGGGGGAATCAGCCCCAGCATTTT	CASSSDRGGNQPQHF
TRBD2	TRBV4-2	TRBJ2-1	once	TGTGCCAGCAGCCAAACTAGCGGGGGGGCTGGGGAGAATGAGCAGTTCTTC	CASSQTSGGAGENEQFF
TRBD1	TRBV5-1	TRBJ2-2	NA	TGCGCCAGCAGCCTAACCCCGGGACAGGGTTCCGGGGAGCTGTTTTTT	CASSLTPGQGSGELFF
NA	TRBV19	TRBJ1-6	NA	TGTGCCAGTAATCCCGGTTCTGCGGGTAATTCACCCCTCCACTTT	CASNPGSAGNSPLHF
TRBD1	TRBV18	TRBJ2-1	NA	TGTGCCAGCTCACCCGGACAGGGGTTAGATGAGCAGTTCTTC	CASSPGQGLDEQFF
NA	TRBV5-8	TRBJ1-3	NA	TGTGCCAGCAGCTTCGAGGGGTTCTCTGGAAACACCATATATTTT	CASSFEGFSGNTIYF
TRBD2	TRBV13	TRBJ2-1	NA	TGTGCCAGCAGCTTAGGCCTTTCTAGCGGAAGGAATGAGCAGTTCTTC	CASSLGLSSGRNEQFF
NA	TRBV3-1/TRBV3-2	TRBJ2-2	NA	TGTGCCAGCAGCCCGCAAGGGCGGGGAAACACCGGGGAGCTGTTTTTT	CASSPQGRGNTGELFF
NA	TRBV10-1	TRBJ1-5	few	TGCGCCAGCAGTGAGTCTGGGGGTCAGCCCCAGCATTTT	CASSESGGQPQHF